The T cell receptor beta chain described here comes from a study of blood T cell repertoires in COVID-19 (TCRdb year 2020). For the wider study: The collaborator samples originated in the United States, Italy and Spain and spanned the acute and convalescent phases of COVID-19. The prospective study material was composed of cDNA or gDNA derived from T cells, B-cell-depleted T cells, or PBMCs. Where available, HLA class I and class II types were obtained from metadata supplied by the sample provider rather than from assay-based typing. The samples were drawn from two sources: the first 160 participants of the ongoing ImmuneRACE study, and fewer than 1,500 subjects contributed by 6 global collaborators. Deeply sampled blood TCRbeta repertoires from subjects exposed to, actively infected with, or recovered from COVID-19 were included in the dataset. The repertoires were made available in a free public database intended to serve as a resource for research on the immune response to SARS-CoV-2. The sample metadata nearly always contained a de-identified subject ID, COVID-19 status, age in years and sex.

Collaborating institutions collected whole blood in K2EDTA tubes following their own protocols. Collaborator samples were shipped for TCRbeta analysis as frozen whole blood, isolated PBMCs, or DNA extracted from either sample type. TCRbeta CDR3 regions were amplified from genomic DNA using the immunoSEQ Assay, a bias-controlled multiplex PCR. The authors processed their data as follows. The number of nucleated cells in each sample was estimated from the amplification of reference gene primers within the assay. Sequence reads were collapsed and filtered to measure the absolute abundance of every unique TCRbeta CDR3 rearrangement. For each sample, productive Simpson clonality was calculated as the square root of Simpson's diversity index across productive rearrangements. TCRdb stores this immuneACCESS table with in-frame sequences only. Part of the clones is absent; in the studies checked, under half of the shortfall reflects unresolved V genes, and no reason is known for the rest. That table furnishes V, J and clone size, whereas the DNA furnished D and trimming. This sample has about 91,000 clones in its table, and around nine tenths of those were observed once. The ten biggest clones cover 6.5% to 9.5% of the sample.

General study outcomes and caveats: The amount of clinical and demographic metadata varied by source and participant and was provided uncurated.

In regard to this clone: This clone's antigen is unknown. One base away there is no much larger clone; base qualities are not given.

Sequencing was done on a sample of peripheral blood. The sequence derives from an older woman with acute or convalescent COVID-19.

The CDR3 region reads CAWTPIERGGYEQYF. The nucleotide sequence reads TGTGCCTGGACCCCAATCGAGCGGGGAGGCTACGAGCAGTACTTC. The V and J genes are TRBV30 and TRBJ2-7, with 7 middle bases fitting TRBD2. CDR1 GTSNPN and CDR2 SVGIG are derived from the germline V gene (reference sequence). The CDR3 sequence holds 15 residues, the cysteine and phenylalanine included. Only CDR3 DNA remains: 45 bases, in frame from the first base. For this chain, trimming is 4 bases at the V end and 3 bases at the J end, and the number of junction bases without a gene match is 12.